This T cell receptor (beta chain) comes out of a study of breast tumors, draining lymph nodes, adjacent tissues. MiXCR, run by TCRdb on the multiplex PCR reads, gives a single entry per CDR3 protein. The sample lists about 14,000 distinct CDR3 sequences; 55% to 60% were seen once. The sample holds many counts of this clonotype. Its cognate antigen is unknown. Findings of the study overall: Tumor T cell lymph node origin was a supported hypothesis, not proven. Luminal-like breast cancer showed significantly greater tumor-nontumor repertoire similarity than basal-like breast cancer did. Tumors had less TCR diversity than lymph nodes, more than nontumor tissue. Data fit most tumor T cells coming from lymph node, expanding in tumor.

The CDR3 loop spans 15 amino acids. The germline V gene has CDR1 SGHNT and CDR2 YENEEA. J lost 6 bases, V lost 5 bases, and 11 bases had no gene match. The chain carries TRBV11-3 and TRBJ2-3; TRBD1 matches at 7 bases. The sample comprised tumor-adjacent breast tissue. The origin of this receptor is a female donor with breast cancer. Some clones in this sample may be carry-over from other donors' samples. CDR3 in DNA: TGTGCCAGCAGCCTTTACGGGGACAGACCCGATACGCAGTATTTT. Encoded protein: CASSLYGDRPDTQYF.